This TCR beta chain was identified during a study of OX40 agonist ivuxolimab in advanced cancers. Study-wide results and caveats: Doses of 0.1 to 3.0 mg/kg were accompanied by clonal expansion of CD4+ and CD8+ blood T cells by week 6. The study found among the lowest clonal expansion in partial responders at 0.1-3.0 mg/kg.

The method was immunoSEQ multiplex PCR; TCRdb's version includes in-frame clones alone and lacks a portion of them. The repertoire consists of roughly 86,000 clones, with about 90% occurring once and the leading ten covering roughly 2.8%. A history of autoimmune disease or systemic immunosuppression excluded patients. The investigators sampled blood at baseline, at cycle 4 day 1, and at cycle 7 day 1. Trimming removed 4 bases from V and 4 bases from J, with 15 bases in between. CDR3 length: 14 amino acids. CDR1 SGHRS and CDR2 YFSETQ come from the germline V gene. On this clone itself: The antigen remains undetermined.

The TCR comes from an adult with an advanced solid tumor such as melanoma, head and neck, liver or kidney cancer. The starting material was CD4+ or CD8+ T cells sorted from blood, obtained in a trial of the OX40 agonist ivuxolimab. The genes are TRBV5-1 and TRBJ2-7; tentatively, D is TRBD1 (6 bases). This CDR3 is CASSPQGSGYEQYF. CDR3 sequence (DNA): TGCGCCAGCAGCCCCCAGGGGTCTGGGTACGAGCAGTACTTC.